This entry lists 9 T cell receptor beta chains sequenced from one sample in a study of blood T cells in healthy people across ages. Combining a sample-barcoded 5' primer with a J-beta primer mix, a second PCR ran for roughly 6 to 11 cycles. MiXCR, run by TCRdb on the 5' RACE reads, gives a single entry per CDR3 protein. Of roughly 1,500,000 distinct CDR3 sequences listed, almost 35% are singletons. Sequencing input: blood. These receptors were taken from a woman aged 25 to 39 in good health.

This clonotype was observed at least ten times. The chain combines TRBV4-1 with TRBJ2-7; 7 bases match TRBD2. This CDR3 is built from 14 residues. V was pared by 1 base and J by 4 bases, with 4 bases of the junction left unmatched. Looked up from germline, CDR1 is MGHRA and CDR2 is YSYEKL. The DNA of the CDR3 is TGCGCCAGCAGCCAAGCCAGCGGGGAGTACGAGCAGTACTTC. Amino acids: CASSQASGEYEQYF.

Comment on this clonotype: This may be a read error, as it is one base from a much larger clone. V is TRBV6-5 and J is TRBJ2-7, with D perhaps TRBD1 (5 bases). Trimming removed 2 bases from V and 0 bases from J, with 5 bases in between. This CDR3 has 13 residues. Germline CDR1 reads MNHEY; CDR2 reads SVGAGI. The CDR3 sequence: CASSYGASYEQYF. The CDR3 DNA reads TGTGCCAGCAGTTACGGGGCCTCCTACGAGCAGTACTTC.

As regards this clonotype: This may arise from a read error, as a much more abundant clone is one base away. The chain links TRBV20-1 to TRBJ2-7, with D perhaps being TRBD1 or TRBD2 (5 bases each). There are 16 residues in the CDR3. The V gene's germline CDR1 is DFQATT and CDR2 SNEGSKA (reference sequence). Trimming left V 3 bases short and J 7 bases short, with 25 bases between. The CDR3 DNA reads TGCAGTGCTAGGAAGGCTGCTGGGACGACTATCAATGAGCAGTACTTC. Its translation is CSARKAAGTTINEQYF.

The chain is built from TRBV7-3 and TRBJ2-1, with a possible D match to TRBD2 (6 bases). CDR1 is SGHTA and CDR2 is FQGTGA in the germline V gene. Trimming removed 4 bases at V and 0 bases at J, with 19 bases between. There are 18 residues in the CDR3. The CDR3 spells CASSSRSGAGISYNEQFF. The CDR3 DNA reads TGTGCCAGCAGCTCCCGATCGGGCGCGGGGATCTCCTACAATGAGCAGTTCTTC.

This clonotype was observed a handful of times. The rearrangement uses TRBV30 and TRBJ2-7; 8 bases line up with TRBD1. Trimming removed 5 bases from V and 7 bases from J; junction bases left unmatched: 7. This CDR3 contains 12 residues. The germline gives CDR1 GTSNPN, CDR2 SVGIG (reference sequence). The CDR3 here is CAWETGVGEQYF. The CDR3 DNA sequence: TGTGCCTGGGAGACAGGGGTTGGTGAGCAGTACTTC.

CDR3 DNA: TGTGCCAGCAGAAAGCACTCAGATCTTAATGAAAAACTGTTTTTT. Translated: CASRKHSDLNEKLFF. J is TRBJ1-4 and V is TRBV12-3 or TRBV12-4; no definite D call. Trimming took 6 bases from V and 4 from J, leaving 15 bases between them. The CDR3 consists of 15 residues.

This clonotype has a count of ten or more. The chain employs TRBV7-9 and TRBJ2-5; 7 bases agree with TRBD2. Germline V gene lookup returns CDR1 SEHNR and CDR2 FQNEAQ (reference sequence). CDR3 length: 14 amino acids. Trimming took 4 bases from V and 4 from J; bases not matched to a gene: 6. Here the CDR3 reads CASSSLRGTETQYF. The CDR3 DNA is TGTGCCAGCAGCTCCCTGCGGGGGACAGAGACCCAGTACTTC.

This sequence joins TRBV20-1 and TRBJ2-7; a possible D gene is TRBD1 (5 bases). V lost 0 bases to trimming and J lost 3 bases, with 9 bases between them. The CDR3 loop spans 13 amino acids. Germline-derived CDR1 and CDR2 are DFQATT and SNEGSKA (reference sequence). CDR3 sequence reads: CSARDFQGYEQYF. The CDR3 DNA reads as TGCAGTGCTAGAGATTTTCAGGGCTACGAGCAGTACTTC.

The chain carries TRBV10-3 and TRBJ2-1; D gene uncertain. This CDR3 has 16 residues. Trimming shortened V by 10 bases and J by 1 base, and 20 bases separated the two germline ends. CDR1 is ENHRY, CDR2 SYGVKD, per germline. The CDR3 region is CASSPGPLRSYNEQFF. The CDR3 coding sequence is TGTGCCAGCAGCCCCGGACCCTTACGATCCTACAATGAGCAGTTCTTC.